The next 14 T cell receptor beta chains were all read from a single sample in a study of early T cells in non-severe SARS-CoV-2 infection. TCRdb re-derived calls from the 5' RACE reads in MiXCR, one entry per CDR3 protein. The sample shows roughly 99,000 distinct CDR3 sequences, roughly 11% of them seen only once. Sequenced sample: whole blood. Every receptor here comes from an adult who was a healthcare worker with PCR-confirmed SARS-CoV-2 infection or an uninfected control (not recorded which).

As concerns this clonotype: This may be a read error: a much more frequent sequence differs by one nucleotide. The rearrangement joins TRBV19 to TRBJ1-2; 7 nucleotides line up with TRBD1. This CDR3 comprises 13 residues. The V segment lost 7 bases and the J segment 6 bases; nucleotides outside the gene matches: 8. CDR1 LNHDA and CDR2 SQIVND come from the germline V gene (reference sequence). The CDR3 DNA reads as TGTGCCAGTAAGGAGGGGGCGACCAATGGCTACACCTTC. It translates to CASKEGATNGYTF.

This clonotype was observed many times. The chain links TRBV28 to TRBJ2-6; no firm D call. V was shortened by 2 bases and J by 0 bases, with 5 bases between the two germline ends. This CDR3 contains 15 residues. Looked up from germline, CDR1 is MDHEN and CDR2 is SYDVKM. CDR3 residues: CASSLLFSGANVLTF. The CDR3 nucleotides read TGTGCCAGCAGTTTACTTTTCTCTGGGGCCAACGTCCTGACTTTC.

This clonotype has just a few counts. The gene calls are TRBV28 and TRBJ1-5; 7 nucleotides align to TRBD1. V was pared by 4 bases and J by 5 bases, with 5 bases of the junction left unmatched. The CDR3 is 14 amino acids. The germline V gene has CDR1 MDHEN and CDR2 SYDVKM. In DNA form, the CDR3 reads TGTGCCAGCAGTTCTGCGCAGGGGGATCAGCCCCAGCATTTT. Its translation is CASSSAQGDQPQHF.

V usage is TRBV6-1 and J usage is TRBJ1-1; 7 nucleotides match TRBD1. V gave up 8 bases and J gave up 4 bases; unmatched junction bases: 7. The length of the CDR3 is 13 residues. From germline, CDR1 is MNHNS and CDR2 SASEGT. The CDR3 loop is CASPRDSFTEAFF. CDR3 DNA: TGTGCCAGCCCCCGGGACAGCTTCACTGAAGCTTTCTTT.

The J gene is TRBJ2-1, the V gene TRBV12-3 or TRBV12-4; 10 positions match TRBD2. This CDR3 is built from 17 residues. With V trimmed by 6 bases and J by 7 bases, 15 bases remained unmatched. CDR3 in amino acids: CASSLGLAVPDRNEQFF. The CDR3 DNA reads TGTGCCAGCAGCCTAGGACTAGCGGTACCAGATCGAAATGAGCAGTTCTTC.

The count of this clonotype is one. The V gene is TRBV19, the J gene TRBJ2-1, with 10 bases matching TRBD2. The V segment lost 9 bases and the J segment 5 bases; nucleotides outside the gene matches: 4. Germline CDR1 and CDR2: LNHDA and SQIVND (reference sequence). The CDR3 is 13 amino acids. The CDR3: CASRTSGNNEQFF. The CDR3, as DNA: TGTGCCAGCCGGACTAGCGGCAACAATGAGCAGTTCTTC.

This clonotype was counted at least ten times. The chain joins TRBV20-1 to TRBJ2-1, with D unresolved. The V end lost 3 bases, the J end lost 1 base, and 13 bases lay between the germline ends. Germline lookup yields CDR1 DFQATT and CDR2 SNEGSKA (reference sequence). The CDR3 is 15 amino acids. CDR3 in amino acids: CSASSRSLSYNEQFF. In DNA form, the CDR3 reads TGCAGTGCTAGCTCCCGGAGTTTGTCCTACAATGAGCAGTTCTTC.

The chain carries TRBV4-1 and TRBJ2-1; 10 bases match TRBD2. Germline V gene sequence: CDR1 MGHRA, CDR2 YSYEKL. After removal of 4 bases from V and 7 bases from J, the junction contained 13 bases not matched to a gene. The CDR3 totals 17 residues. The CDR3 DNA follows: TGCGCCAGCAGCCTCCTAGGGGAGCGGGAGGGCCGGAATGAGCAGTTCTTC. Protein product: CASSLLGEREGRNEQFF.

This clonotype was observed a handful of times. The V call is TRBV21-1, the J call TRBJ2-7; the table names TRBD2, a call not compared with the DNA. TRBV21-1 is annotated as a pseudogene. The CDR3 loop spans 16 amino acids. CDR3 region: CASSKHATSGTYEQYF. The CDR3 DNA reads as TGTGCCAGCAGCAAACATGCGACTAGCGGTACCTACGAGCAGTACTTC.

This clonotype has more than one count but fewer than ten. The CDR3 is CASRLDRGFTDTQYF. In nucleotides, the CDR3 is TGCGCCAGCAGACTAGACAGGGGGTTCACAGATACGCAGTATTTT. V usage is TRBV10-1 and J usage is TRBJ2-3; 9 bases are shared with TRBD1. The length of the CDR3 is 15 residues. Germline V gene sequence: CDR1 WNHNN, CDR2 SYGVQD (reference sequence). The V segment lost 6 bases and the J segment 2 bases; nucleotides outside the gene matches: 6.

This clonotype was seen at least ten times. CDR3 DNA: TGCGCCAGCAGCCAAGAAGGGACTAGCGAAGCCCAGTACTTC. Its translation is CASSQEGTSEAQYF. V gene TRBV5-1 combines with J gene TRBJ2-5; 10 bases map to TRBD2. CDR1 is SGHRS and CDR2 is YFSETQ in the germline V gene. V was pared by 4 bases and J by 9 bases, with 9 bases of the junction left unmatched. This CDR3 is 14 amino acids long.

This clonotype has at least ten counts. V is TRBV7-2 and J is TRBJ2-7, with 8 positions matching TRBD1. The CDR3 spans 15 residues. The V gene end was trimmed by 2 bases and the J gene end by 4 bases; junction bases not matched to a gene: 7. The germline CDR1 and CDR2 sequences are SGHTA and FQGNSA. The CDR3 sequence: CASSLRDRKGYEQYF. CDR3 in DNA: TGTGCCAGCAGCTTAAGGGACAGGAAAGGTTACGAGCAGTACTTC.

In this sample, this clonotype turned up many times. The rearrangement uses TRBV20-1 and TRBJ1-3; maybe TRBD1 (5 bases). Germline-derived CDR1 and CDR2 are DFQATT and SNEGSKA (reference sequence). This CDR3 is 16 amino acids long. The V end lost 1 base, the J end lost 1 base, and 14 bases lay between the germline ends. This CDR3 is CSARGGGGPSGNTIYF. CDR3 in DNA: TGCAGTGCTAGAGGTGGGGGGGGTCCGTCTGGAAACACCATATATTTT.

The sample holds many counts of this clonotype. The chain couples TRBV19 to TRBJ1-4; D uncertain. The CDR3 sequence is 13 residues long. V gave up 2 bases and J gave up 8 bases, with 9 bases separating them. The germline gives CDR1 LNHDA, CDR2 SQIVND (reference sequence). CDR3 sequence: CASSIRVREKLFF. CDR3 DNA sequence: TGTGCCAGTAGTATAAGGGTGCGAGAAAAACTGTTTTTT.